The rows below give T cell receptor beta chains drawn from one sample of a study of blood T cell repertoires in COVID-19. Libraries were prepared by immunoSEQ multiplex PCR; TCRdb keeps only in-frame clonotypes and omits some of them. The profile shows approximately 32,000 clones, 70% to 90% of them singletons. Sample: peripheral blood. These receptors all stem from a woman aged 70-85 years with active COVID-19. Each CDR3 is given with its conserved first and last residue. The D gene is left open where the match is weak. Size values are once, few and many counts, or a class for expanded clones, and some rows have none.

CASSGGQRYGYTF,TGTGCCAGCAGTGGAGGCCAACGCTATGGCTACACCTTC,.,TRBJ1-2,TRBV25-1,13,.
CASSQGGAYNEQFF,TGTGCCAGCAGTCAGGGTGGGGCCTACAATGAGCAGTTCTTC,once,TRBJ2-1,TRBV28,14,.
CASSLAGRLAATYEQYF,TGTGCCAGCAGCTTGGCAGGCAGGCTAGCGGCGACCTACGAGCAGTACTTC,medium-sized,TRBJ2-7,TRBV5-8,17,TRBD2
CATHGQPGEPQHF,TGTGCCACCCATGGACAGCCTGGGGAGCCCCAGCATTTT,.,TRBJ1-5,TRBV24-1,13,.
CAISESEGGFTEAFF,TGTGCCATCAGTGAGTCGGAGGGGGGGTTCACTGAAGCTTTCTTT,.,TRBJ1-1,TRBV10-3,15,.
CASSYSPYQALSEKLFF,TGTGCCAGCAGTTACTCTCCCTATCAGGCCCTGAGCGAAAAACTGTTTTTT,.,TRBJ1-4,TRBV6-2/TRBV6-3,17,.
CASSRDRVTDTQYF,TGTGCCAGCAGCCGGGACAGGGTAACAGATACGCAGTATTTT,.,TRBJ2-3,TRBV7-8,14,TRBD1
CASRTGTSDHEQYF,TGTGCCAGCAGGACCGGGACTAGCGACCACGAGCAGTACTTC,.,TRBJ2-7,TRBV2,14,TRBD2
CASSYGVVGDSPLHF,TGTGCCAGCAGTTACGGTGTCGTCGGAGATTCACCCCTCCACTTT,.,TRBJ1-6,TRBV6-5,15,.
CASSIGGGSTEAFF,TGTGCCAGTAGTATAGGTGGGGGGAGCACTGAAGCTTTCTTT,few,TRBJ1-1,TRBV19,14,.
CASSNGGGSPLHF,TGTGCCAGCAGCAACGGGGGGGGTTCACCCCTCCACTTT,.,TRBJ1-6,TRBV7-9,13,.
CASSQGGLGETQYF,TGTGCCAGCAGCCAAGGAGGGTTAGGGGAGACCCAGTACTTC,.,TRBJ2-5,TRBV3-1/TRBV3-2,14,.
CASTSPLTNEQFF,TGTGCCAGCACCTCGCCTCTAACCAATGAGCAGTTCTTC,.,TRBJ2-1,TRBV7-3,13,.
CASSSRDRGVNTEAFF,TGTGCCAGCAGCTCCCGGGACAGGGGTGTGAACACTGAAGCTTTCTTT,.,TRBJ1-1,TRBV7-9,16,TRBD1
CASSGLIAGGAGELFF,TGTGCCAGCAGCGGCCTAATAGCGGGGGGGGCCGGGGAGCTGTTTTTT,few,TRBJ2-2,TRBV9,16,TRBD2
CASSKKKEGTSLNEQFF,TGTGCCAGCAGCAAAAAGAAGGAAGGGACTAGCTTAAATGAGCAGTTCTTC,.,TRBJ2-1,TRBV21-1,17,.
CASSPSGGADTQYF,TGTGCCAGCAGCCCCAGCGGGGGGGCAGATACGCAGTATTTT,.,TRBJ2-3,TRBV6-4,14,TRBD2
CASSLERTGGPEEQYF,TGTGCCAGCAGCTTGGAGAGGACAGGGGGTCCGGAAGAGCAGTACTTC,.,TRBJ2-7,TRBV5-4,16,TRBD1
CASGLTDTQYF,TGCGCCAGCGGGCTCACAGATACGCAGTATTTT,.,TRBJ2-3,TRBV10-2,11,.
CASSQDILAGREGELFF,TGCGCCAGCAGCCAAGACATCCTAGCGGGGAGGGAAGGGGAGCTGTTTTTT,few,TRBJ2-2,TRBV4-1,17,TRBD2
CASSELRGGHFSPDTQYF,TGTGCCAGCAGTGAATTGCGCGGGGGGCATTTCTCCCCAGATACGCAGTATTTT,.,TRBJ2-3,TRBV2,18,TRBD2
CASSISGATQETQYF,TGTGCCAGCAGCATCTCAGGGGCTACCCAAGAGACCCAGTACTTC,.,TRBJ2-5,TRBV9,15,.
CASSPSLRAQETQYF,TGTGCCAGCAGCCCTAGCCTCCGGGCGCAAGAGACCCAGTACTTC,.,TRBJ2-5,TRBV5-4,15,.
CASSPPDRANTGELFF,TGTGCCAGCTCACCACCGGACAGAGCGAACACCGGGGAGCTGTTTTTT,.,TRBJ2-2,TRBV18,16,.
CASSPLTGAGGYTF,TGTGCCAGCAGTCCATTGACAGGGGCAGGTGGCTACACCTTC,.,TRBJ1-2,TRBV2,14,TRBD1
CASRSQGAADTQYF,TGTGCCAGCAGATCACAGGGGGCGGCAGATACGCAGTATTTT,.,TRBJ2-3,TRBV2,14,TRBD1
CASSRGRAGNTIYF,TGTGCCAGCAGCCGAGGGAGAGCTGGAAACACCATATATTTT,.,TRBJ1-3,TRBV3-1/TRBV3-2,14,.
CASSLEQGNEKLFF,TGTGCCAGCAGTTTAGAACAGGGTAATGAAAAACTGTTTTTT,.,TRBJ1-4,TRBV28,14,.
CASSGSDRALDRPSNPQHF,TGCGCCAGCAGCGGATCAGACAGGGCCCTAGATAGGCCGTCAAACCCCCAGCATTTT,.,TRBJ1-5,TRBV5-1,19,TRBD1
CASSLALAGGQRGELFF,TGTGCCAGCAGCTTGGCGCTAGCGGGGGGTCAACGCGGGGAGCTGTTTTTT,.,TRBJ2-2,TRBV5-4,17,TRBD2
CASGSPSDTQYF,TGTGCTAGTGGTTCCCCTTCAGATACGCAGTATTTT,.,TRBJ2-3,TRBV12-5,12,.
CASTISGGQRETQYF,TGTGCCAGCACCATTAGCGGGGGCCAACGGGAGACCCAGTACTTC,.,TRBJ2-5,TRBV2,15,TRBD2
CASSSPGQGNHNEQFF,TGTGCCAGCAGTTCCCCGGGACAGGGTAATCACAATGAGCAGTTCTTC,.,TRBJ2-1,TRBV28,16,TRBD1
CASSNPGQGAYGYTF,TGTGCCAGTAGTAACCCGGGACAGGGGGCATATGGCTACACCTTC,.,TRBJ1-2,TRBV19,15,TRBD1
CASSGGGARETQYF,TGTGCCAGCAGCGGCGGGGGGGCCAGAGAGACCCAGTACTTC,.,TRBJ2-5,TRBV5-4,14,TRBD2
CASSQDNRRGYGYTF,TGTGCCAGCAGCCAAGATAATCGCAGGGGCTATGGCTACACCTTC,few,TRBJ1-2,TRBV3-1/TRBV3-2,15,.
CASSLTGGNTEAFF,TGCGCCAGCAGCTTGACAGGGGGGAACACTGAAGCTTTCTTT,.,TRBJ1-1,TRBV5-1,14,TRBD1
CASSPGHLSGELFF,TGCGCCAGCAGCCCAGGACACCTAAGCGGGGAGCTGTTTTTT,.,TRBJ2-2,TRBV4-1,14,.
CASSSGFGNTIYF,TGTGCCAGCAGCTCAGGGTTTGGAAACACCATATATTTT,.,TRBJ1-3,TRBV11-3,13,.
CASSLGAGGYNEQFF,TGTGCCAGCAGCTTGGGAGCGGGGGGGTACAATGAGCAGTTCTTC,.,TRBJ2-1,TRBV5-6,15,TRBD2
CASSMPPEGLTGELFF,TGTGCCAGTAGTATGCCCCCGGAGGGGCTGACCGGGGAGCTGTTTTTT,.,TRBJ2-2,TRBV19,16,.
CASTPRETQYF,TGTGCCAGCACCCCGAGGGAGACCCAGTACTTC,once,TRBJ2-5,TRBV6-5,11,.